The clone carrying this T cell receptor beta chain was picked up many times. Antigen unknown. TCRdb ran MiXCR on the 5' RACE reads and lists one entry per CDR3 protein. The sample includes roughly 200,000 distinct CDR3 sequences, 7.5% of them seen just once. The source of the sample is a study of identical twins. V lost 2 bases, J lost 2 bases, and 13 bases stayed unmatched. The CDR3 contains 19 residues. CDR1 and CDR2 from the germline V gene are MNHEY and SVGAGI. Study observations and caveats: Cross-sectional statistics underpinned the conclusions; the same donors were not followed. Cord blood's abundant beta clonotypes had fewer insertions, unlike memory repertoires. Monozygotic twin pairs showed more out-of-frame TCR alpha sharing than models estimated.

The same specimen was also included in a second study, on yellow fever vaccine responses in identical twins.

This receptor was obtained from a woman under 30 in good health. The V call is TRBV6-5, the J call TRBJ2-3; TRBD2 agrees at 10 bases. Sequencing was performed on memory (CD45RO+) T cells sorted from blood. The CDR3 here is CASSYRSSGRRVNTDTQYF. The DNA for the CDR3 is TGTGCCAGCAGTTACCGATCTAGCGGGAGAAGGGTGAACACAGATACGCAGTATTTT.